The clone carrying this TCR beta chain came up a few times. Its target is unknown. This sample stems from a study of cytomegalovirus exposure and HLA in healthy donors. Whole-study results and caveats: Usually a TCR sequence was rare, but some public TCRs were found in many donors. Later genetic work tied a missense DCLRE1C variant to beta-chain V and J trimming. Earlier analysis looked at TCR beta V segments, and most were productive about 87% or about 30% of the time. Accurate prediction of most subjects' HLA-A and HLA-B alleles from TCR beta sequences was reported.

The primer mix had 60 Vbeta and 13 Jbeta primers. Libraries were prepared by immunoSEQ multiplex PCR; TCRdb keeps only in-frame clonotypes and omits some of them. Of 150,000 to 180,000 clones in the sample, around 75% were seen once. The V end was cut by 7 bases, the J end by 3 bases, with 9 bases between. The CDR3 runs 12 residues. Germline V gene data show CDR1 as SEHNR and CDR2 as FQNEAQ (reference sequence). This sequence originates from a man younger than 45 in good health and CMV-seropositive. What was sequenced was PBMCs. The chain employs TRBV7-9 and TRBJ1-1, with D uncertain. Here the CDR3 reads CASTYSYTEAFF. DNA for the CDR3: TGTGCCAGCACCTACAGCTACACTGAAGCTTTCTTT. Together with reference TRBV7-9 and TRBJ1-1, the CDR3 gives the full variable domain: DTGVSQNPRHKITKRGQNVTFRCDPISEHNRLYWYRQTLGQGPEFLTYFQNEAQLEKSRLLSDRFSAERPKGSFSTLEIQRTEQGDSAMYLCASTYSYTEAFFGQGTRLTVV.